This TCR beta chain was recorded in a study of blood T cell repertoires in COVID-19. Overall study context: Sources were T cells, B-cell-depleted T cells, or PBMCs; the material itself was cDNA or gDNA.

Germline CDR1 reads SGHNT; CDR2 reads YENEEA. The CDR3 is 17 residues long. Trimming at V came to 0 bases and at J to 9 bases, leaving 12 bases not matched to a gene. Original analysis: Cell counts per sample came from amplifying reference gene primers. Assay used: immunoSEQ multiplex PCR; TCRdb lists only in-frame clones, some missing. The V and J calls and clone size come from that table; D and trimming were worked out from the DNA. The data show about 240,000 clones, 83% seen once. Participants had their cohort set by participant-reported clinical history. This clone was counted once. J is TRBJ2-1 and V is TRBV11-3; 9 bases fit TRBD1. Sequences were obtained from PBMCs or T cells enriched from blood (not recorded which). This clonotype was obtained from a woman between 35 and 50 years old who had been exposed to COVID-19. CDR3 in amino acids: CASSLDPRTGATSEQFF. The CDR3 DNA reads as TGTGCCAGCAGCTTAGACCCTCGGACAGGGGCGACTAGTGAGCAGTTCTTC.